This record looks at one TCR beta chain sequence and its context. Its specificity is unknown. This specimen belongs to a study of CD8 T cells in Susac syndrome. This CDR3 has 10 residues. Germline V lookup: CDR1 MDHEN, CDR2 SYDVKM. Trimming left V 7 bases short and J 7 bases short, with 5 bases between. Overall study results and limits: Only a relatively small number of individuals were included in the TCR sequencing and HLA analysis.

Reverse transcription of about 0.45 to 1 ug RNA used random hexamers. TCRdb re-called the immunoSEQ multiplex PCR reads through MiXCR, storing one row per CDR3 protein. The data contain around 130,000 distinct CDR3 sequences, roughly 89% of them seen just once; the ten biggest clones take up around 0.24%. The sequenced sample consisted of CD8+ T cells from PBMCs. The V and J genes are TRBV28 and TRBJ2-1, with D hard to call. The clonotype originates from a human donor with multiple sclerosis. The CDR3 is CASKGNEQFF. The CDR3 nucleotides read TGTGCCAGCAAGGGAAATGAGCAGTTCTTC.